This T cell receptor beta chain is from a study of T cell repertoires in aging, cancer and after chemotherapy. This clonotype appeared a few times. A mixed TRB-A/B primer pool amplified rearranged TRB by multiplex touch-down PCR. Via MiXCR, TCRdb re-called the multiplex PCR reads, giving one row per CDR3 protein. The sample lists around 4,000 distinct CDR3 sequences, under 30% occurring once. TCR beta rearrangements were amplified from peripheral blood genomic DNA. Germline V gene lookup returns CDR1 MNHEY and CDR2 SVGAGI. This CDR3 comprises 14 residues. V lost 4 bases to trimming and J lost 4 bases; unmatched junction nucleotides: 6.

The J gene is TRBJ1-1, the V gene TRBV6-5; TRBD1 matches at 7 bases. The sequence derives from a human donor in good health. The source material was blood. CDR3 nucleotides: TGTGCCAGCAGTTTCCAGGGGGAGAGCACTGAAGCTTTCTTT. This encodes CASSFQGESTEAFF.